Sequencing of this T cell receptor (beta chain) was carried out in a study of OX40 agonist ivuxolimab in advanced cancers. Study as a whole: A male proportion of 70% to 90% was recorded, with mean age approximately 57 years and range about 20 to 85.

Clones were read by immunoSEQ multiplex PCR, and TCRdb kept only the in-frame ones, dropping some. The sample has around 31,000 clones, roughly 79% seen once. The CDR3 loop spans 17 amino acids. The germline V gene has CDR1 LNHDA and CDR2 SQIVND (reference sequence). V shed 3 bases and J shed 0 bases, with 14 bases lying between them. Autoimmune disease history or systemic immunosuppression was exclusionary. Sequenced material: CD4+ or CD8+ T cells sorted from blood, taken in a trial of the OX40 agonist ivuxolimab. This receptor was identified in an adult with an advanced solid tumor such as melanoma, head and neck, liver or kidney cancer. The V call is TRBV19, the J call TRBJ2-2; D gene uncertain. The CDR3 is CASSIPRQASNTGELFF. The CDR3 region has the DNA TGTGCCAGTAGTATCCCGCGCCAGGCCTCGAACACCGGGGAGCTGTTTTTT.